This is a list of T cell receptor beta chains from one sample in a study of blood T cell repertoires in COVID-19. The repertoire was sequenced with immunoSEQ multiplex PCR; TCRdb's copy has only in-frame clones and lacks some. Of tens of thousands of clones in the sample, 89% were seen once. What was sequenced was peripheral blood. These receptors were obtained from a human donor in a cohort sampled during active COVID-19. The CDR3 runs from the conserved cysteine through the conserved F or W. Fields, in order: D gene, J gene, clone size, V gene, CDR3 protein, CDR3 DNA. A D gene is named only where the DNA matches it firmly. The size entry is marked missing in some rows and otherwise reads once, few, many or a size class.

D gene: TRBD1; J gene: TRBJ2-7; clone size: .; V gene: TRBV9; CDR3 protein: CASSVTGTGGPYEQYF; CDR3 DNA: TGTGCCAGCAGCGTCACCGGGACAGGGGGGCCCTACGAGCAGTACTTC
D gene: .; J gene: TRBJ2-7; clone size: .; V gene: TRBV10-2; CDR3 protein: CASSETGSYEQYF; CDR3 DNA: TGCGCCAGCAGTGAGACAGGGAGCTACGAGCAGTACTTC
D gene: TRBD1; J gene: TRBJ2-7; clone size: .; V gene: TRBV9; CDR3 protein: CASSVGGQGGEQYF; CDR3 DNA: TGTGCCAGCAGCGTAGGGGGACAGGGGGGGGAGCAGTACTTC
D gene: .; J gene: TRBJ1-2; clone size: .; V gene: TRBV7-2; CDR3 protein: CASSLERVGGRGYTF; CDR3 DNA: TGTGCCAGCAGCTTAGAGAGGGTTGGCGGTCGTGGCTACACCTTC
D gene: .; J gene: TRBJ1-1; clone size: .; V gene: TRBV20-1; CDR3 protein: CSASSGGPGTEAFF; CDR3 DNA: TGCAGTGCTAGTAGCGGGGGGCCGGGCACTGAAGCTTTCTTT
D gene: TRBD1; J gene: TRBJ1-1; clone size: .; V gene: TRBV18; CDR3 protein: CASSPGTGNTEAFF; CDR3 DNA: TGTGCCAGCTCACCAGGGACAGGGAACACTGAAGCTTTCTTT
D gene: .; J gene: TRBJ1-5; clone size: .; V gene: TRBV28; CDR3 protein: CASSSLEKTVWQPQHF; CDR3 DNA: TGTGCCAGCAGTTCCCTAGAAAAGACTGTTTGGCAGCCCCAGCATTTT
D gene: TRBD2; J gene: TRBJ2-7; clone size: .; V gene: TRBV18; CDR3 protein: CASSSPAGGPHEQYF; CDR3 DNA: TGTGCCAGCTCTTCCCCAGCGGGGGGGCCGCACGAGCAGTACTTC
D gene: .; J gene: TRBJ1-1; clone size: .; V gene: TRBV14; CDR3 protein: CASGRGNTEAFF; CDR3 DNA: TGTGCCAGCGGGAGGGGGAACACTGAAGCTTTCTTT
D gene: .; J gene: TRBJ1-3; clone size: .; V gene: TRBV5-5; CDR3 protein: CASSLTRVAGNTIYF; CDR3 DNA: TGTGCCAGCAGCTTGACGAGGGTCGCGGGAAACACCATATATTTT
D gene: .; J gene: TRBJ1-2; clone size: .; V gene: TRBV3-1/TRBV3-2; CDR3 protein: CASSQEWQANYGYTF; CDR3 DNA: TGTGCCAGCAGCCAAGAGTGGCAGGCCAACTATGGCTACACCTTC
D gene: TRBD1; J gene: TRBJ2-7; clone size: .; V gene: TRBV5-1; CDR3 protein: CASSKGQGTSSYEQYF; CDR3 DNA: TGCGCCAGCAGCAAGGGACAGGGCACGAGCTCCTACGAGCAGTACTTC
D gene: TRBD2; J gene: TRBJ2-1; clone size: .; V gene: TRBV10-2; CDR3 protein: CASSHSIAGGRNEQFF; CDR3 DNA: TGCGCCAGCAGTCACTCGATAGCGGGGGGTCGGAATGAGCAGTTCTTC
D gene: TRBD1; J gene: TRBJ1-4; clone size: .; V gene: TRBV19; CDR3 protein: CASSGTATNEKLFF; CDR3 DNA: TGTGCCAGTAGTGGGACAGCAACTAATGAAAAACTGTTTTTT
D gene: .; J gene: TRBJ2-7; clone size: .; V gene: TRBV7-2; CDR3 protein: CASSFSGSNYEQYF; CDR3 DNA: TGTGCCAGCAGCTTTTCGGGATCTAACTACGAGCAGTACTTC
D gene: .; J gene: TRBJ1-1; clone size: .; V gene: TRBV5-1; CDR3 protein: CASSLEGEGNTEAFF; CDR3 DNA: TGCGCCAGCAGCTTGGAAGGGGAGGGGAACACTGAAGCTTTCTTT
D gene: .; J gene: TRBJ1-5; clone size: few; V gene: TRBV2; CDR3 protein: CASSPQNQPQHF; CDR3 DNA: TGTGCCAGCAGTCCCCAGAATCAGCCCCAGCATTTT
D gene: .; J gene: TRBJ1-3; clone size: .; V gene: TRBV11-2; CDR3 protein: CASSLGGYSGNTIYF; CDR3 DNA: TGTGCCAGCAGCTTAGGCGGCTACTCTGGAAACACCATATATTTT
D gene: .; J gene: TRBJ1-2; clone size: .; V gene: TRBV11-2; CDR3 protein: CASSTGDGGSGYTF; CDR3 DNA: TGTGCCAGCAGTACAGGCGACGGCGGATCAGGCTACACCTTC
D gene: .; J gene: TRBJ1-2; clone size: .; V gene: TRBV5-6; CDR3 protein: CASSSDRGVTNYGYTF; CDR3 DNA: TGTGCCAGCAGCTCCGACCGGGGGGTCACCAACTATGGCTACACCTTC
D gene: .; J gene: TRBJ1-1; clone size: few; V gene: TRBV18; CDR3 protein: CASSPGQNTEAFF; CDR3 DNA: TGTGCCAGCTCACCAGGACAGAACACTGAAGCTTTCTTT
D gene: TRBD1; J gene: TRBJ2-7; clone size: .; V gene: TRBV7-2; CDR3 protein: CASTSQGASYEQYF; CDR3 DNA: TGTGCCAGCACCTCCCAGGGGGCCTCCTACGAGCAGTACTTC
D gene: TRBD1; J gene: TRBJ1-4; clone size: .; V gene: TRBV6-4; CDR3 protein: CASLRGLGEKLFF; CDR3 DNA: TGTGCCAGCCTTAGGGGGCTGGGTGAAAAACTGTTTTTT
D gene: TRBD2; J gene: TRBJ2-7; clone size: .; V gene: TRBV9; CDR3 protein: CASSVGTSGAYEQYF; CDR3 DNA: TGTGCCAGCAGCGTAGGGACTAGCGGGGCCTACGAGCAGTACTTC
D gene: .; J gene: TRBJ2-7; clone size: .; V gene: TRBV7-8; CDR3 protein: CASSPVQGGYEQYF; CDR3 DNA: TGTGCCAGCAGCCCCGTACAGGGCGGATACGAGCAGTACTTC
D gene: .; J gene: TRBJ1-1; clone size: .; V gene: TRBV6-2/TRBV6-3; CDR3 protein: CASSYVSSTEAFF; CDR3 DNA: TGTGCCAGCAGTTACGTTTCCAGCACTGAAGCTTTCTTT
D gene: .; J gene: TRBJ2-7; clone size: .; V gene: TRBV9; CDR3 protein: CASSPPGTNPYEQYF; CDR3 DNA: TGTGCCAGCAGCCCGCCCGGGACAAATCCCTACGAGCAGTACTTC
D gene: TRBD1; J gene: TRBJ1-1; clone size: once; V gene: TRBV4-3; CDR3 protein: CASSHDRRDSYEAFF; CDR3 DNA: TGCGCCAGCAGCCATGACAGACGGGACAGCTATGAAGCTTTCTTT
D gene: TRBD1; J gene: TRBJ1-1; clone size: .; V gene: TRBV6-2/TRBV6-3; CDR3 protein: CASSNGQVGAFF; CDR3 DNA: TGTGCCAGCAGTAACGGACAGGTCGGAGCTTTCTTT
D gene: .; J gene: TRBJ2-7; clone size: once; V gene: TRBV10-2; CDR3 protein: CASSESPPFEQYF; CDR3 DNA: TGCGCCAGCAGTGAGTCCCCCCCCTTTGAGCAGTACTTC
D gene: .; J gene: TRBJ2-7; clone size: .; V gene: TRBV5-1; CDR3 protein: CASSLSDQYEQYF; CDR3 DNA: TGCGCCAGCAGCTTGAGCGATCAGTACGAGCAGTACTTC
D gene: TRBD1; J gene: TRBJ1-4; clone size: .; V gene: TRBV5-1; CDR3 protein: CASSRTGENEKLFF; CDR3 DNA: TGCGCCAGCAGCCGGACAGGGGAGAATGAAAAACTGTTTTTT
D gene: .; J gene: TRBJ1-1; clone size: once; V gene: TRBV4-2; CDR3 protein: CASSQEGTNANTEAFF; CDR3 DNA: TGTGCCAGCAGCCAAGAAGGGACAAATGCGAACACTGAAGCTTTCTTT
D gene: .; J gene: TRBJ1-1; clone size: .; V gene: TRBV19; CDR3 protein: CASIQGGTEAFF; CDR3 DNA: TGTGCCAGTATCCAGGGAGGCACTGAAGCTTTCTTT
D gene: .; J gene: TRBJ1-6; clone size: .; V gene: TRBV27; CDR3 protein: CASSFWGPANNSPLHF; CDR3 DNA: TGTGCCAGCAGTTTTTGGGGGCCCGCTAATAATTCACCCCTCCACTTT
D gene: TRBD1; J gene: TRBJ2-6; clone size: once; V gene: TRBV11-3; CDR3 protein: CASGEGQGSGANVLTF; CDR3 DNA: TGTGCCAGCGGGGAGGGACAGGGCTCTGGGGCCAACGTCCTGACTTTC
D gene: .; J gene: TRBJ1-4; clone size: .; V gene: TRBV10-2; CDR3 protein: CASSRAGGGEKLFF; CDR3 DNA: TGCGCCAGCAGTAGGGCGGGCGGAGGTGAAAAACTGTTTTTT
D gene: TRBD1; J gene: TRBJ2-7; clone size: .; V gene: TRBV7-6; CDR3 protein: CASSSDRGSEQYF; CDR3 DNA: TGTGCCAGCAGCTCGGACAGGGGCAGCGAGCAGTACTTC
D gene: .; J gene: TRBJ1-1; clone size: few; V gene: TRBV6-5; CDR3 protein: CASRTEMNTEAFF; CDR3 DNA: TGTGCCAGCAGAACTGAGATGAACACTGAAGCTTTCTTT
D gene: TRBD1; J gene: TRBJ1-1; clone size: .; V gene: TRBV5-4; CDR3 protein: CASSPGQGWTEAFF; CDR3 DNA: TGTGCCAGCAGCCCGGGACAGGGTTGGACTGAAGCTTTCTTT
D gene: .; J gene: TRBJ1-3; clone size: once; V gene: TRBV6-5; CDR3 protein: CASSYSYRAGNTIYF; CDR3 DNA: TGTGCCAGCAGTTACTCGTACAGGGCTGGAAACACCATATATTTT
D gene: .; J gene: TRBJ1-5; clone size: .; V gene: TRBV12-3/TRBV12-4; CDR3 protein: CASSLTGGPQHF; CDR3 DNA: TGTGCCAGCAGCCTCACCGGGGGGCCCCAGCATTTT